What follows describes a single T cell receptor (beta chain). The sample originates from a study of blood T cell repertoires in COVID-19. Turning to the study itself: PBMCs, B-cell-depleted T cells, or T cells provided the cDNA or gDNA that made up the material.

Authors' processing steps: Reference gene primer amplification gave estimated nucleated cell counts. Generated by immunoSEQ multiplex PCR, the TCRdb table keeps only in-frame clones and is missing some. Clonal size and the V and J genes are those of that table, whereas D and trimming came from the DNA. The sample shows some 230,000 clones, about 86% of them seen only once. Participant age was about 18 to 89 years, and participants resided in fewer than 25 US areas. Looked up from germline, CDR1 is MRHNA and CDR2 is SNTAGT. V was clipped by 0 bases and J by 6 bases; unmatched bases: 8. This CDR3 has 16 residues.

The receptor was isolated from a woman in her 40s with acute COVID-19. Sequencing used PBMCs or T cells enriched from blood (not recorded which). The V call is TRBV6-4, the J call TRBJ2-7, with 10 bases aligning to TRBD2. DNA for the CDR3: TGTGCCAGCAGTGACTCGAGGGGACTAGCGTACTGCGAGCAGTACTTC. Protein product: CASSDSRGLAYCEQYF.